The sequence of this T cell receptor (beta chain) was determined in a study of cytomegalovirus exposure and HLA in healthy donors. The CDR3 totals 13 residues. Per germline, CDR1 SNHLY and CDR2 FYNNEI. V dropped 6 bases and J dropped 3 bases, with 10 bases sitting between them. With 60 Vbeta and 13 Jbeta primers, the PCR was carried out. TCRdb's copy holds only in-frame clones and misses some; the assay was immunoSEQ multiplex PCR. The sample consists of tens of thousands of clones, over 55% of them appearing once. Material for sequencing was PBMCs. The sequence came from a young man in good health and CMV-seropositive. V usage is TRBV2 and J usage is TRBJ2-3; weak D call: TRBD1 (5 bases). CDR3 in DNA: TGTGCCAGCAGACTACAGGTTACAGATACGCAGTATTTT. This encodes CASRLQVTDTQYF. The entire variable domain, with the rest obtained from reference TRBV2 and TRBJ2-3, is as follows: EPEVTQTPSHQVTQMGQEVILRCVPISNHLYFYWYRQILGQKVEFLVSFYNNEISEKSEIFDDQFSVERPDGSNFTLKIRSTKLEDSAMYFCASRLQVTDTQYFGPGTRLTVL.